Following are 2 T cell receptor beta chains from one sample sequenced in a study of control samples from healthy donors and cancer patients. Only in-frame clones appear in the TCRdb table, and some are missing; sequencing was by immunoSEQ multiplex PCR. The repertoire holds about 120,000 clones, with approximately 90% as singletons. Sequenced input: blood. The receptor set was obtained from a middle-aged man in good health.

DNA for the CDR3: TGTGCTAGTGCTCCTGGGGGTACTAGCGGGGGCCCCTACGAGCAGTACTTC. It is translated as CASAPGGTSGGPYEQYF. V is TRBV12-5 and J is TRBJ2-7; 11 nucleotides align to TRBD2. The V gene end was trimmed by 7 bases and the J gene end by 2 bases; junction bases not matched to a gene: 13. This CDR3 contains 17 residues. CDR1 is LGHNT, CDR2 FRNRAP, per germline.

This chain joins TRBV3-1 (or the pseudogene TRBV3-2) and TRBJ1-2, with D perhaps TRBD1 (5 bases). This CDR3 is built from 12 residues. With 6 bases removed from V and 4 bases from J, the gap between germline ends came to 9 bases. Germline assignment: CDR1 LGHDT and CDR2 YNNKEL (reference sequence). The CDR3 is CASSPGGYGYTF. In DNA form, the CDR3 reads TGTGCCAGCAGTCCTGGGGGCTATGGCTACACCTTC.